Each of the 15 T cell receptor beta chains below was sequenced from the same sample in a study of STAT3 mutations in large granular lymphocyte leukemia. Repertoires were generated with immunoSEQ multiplex PCR, while TCRdb's copy carries only in-frame clones and drops some. Of 3,200 or so clones in the sample, approximately 88% were seen once. Their recognized antigens are unknown. Overall study findings and caveats: In T-cell large granular lymphocyte leukemia, about half of patients showed multiple immunodominant subclonotypes.

What was sequenced was peripheral blood mononuclear cells. These receptors all stem from a man between 40 and 49 years old with T-cell large granular lymphocyte leukemia. Some clones in this sample may be carry-over from other donors' samples.

This sequence joins TRBV9 and TRBJ1-4; 8 bases are a match to TRBD1. Trimming at V came to 4 bases and at J to 7 bases, leaving 9 bases not matched to a gene. This CDR3 region has 15 residues. CDR1 SGDLS and CDR2 YYNGEE come from the germline V gene. In nucleotides, the CDR3 is TGTGCCAGCAGCCCCCGCTACGACAGGGGTGAAAAACTGTTTTTT. This encodes CASSPRYDRGEKLFF.

The chain couples TRBV19 to TRBJ1-6; tentatively, D is TRBD1 (6 bases). With 10 bases removed from V and 8 bases from J, the gap between germline ends came to 18 bases. The CDR3 covers 14 residues. Looked up from germline, CDR1 is LNHDA and CDR2 is SQIVND (reference sequence). Here the CDR3 DNA reads TGTGCCACGGCGGACAGCGGTCGATATTCACCCCTCCACTTT. It encodes CATADSGRYSPLHF.

The chain recombines TRBV7-9 with TRBJ1-2; D unclear. The CDR3 runs to 15 residues. V lost 5 bases and J lost 2, with 15 bases in between. Germline-derived CDR1 and CDR2 are SEHNR and FQNEAQ (reference sequence). The CDR3 region has the DNA TGTGCCAGCAGCCCCCGGTCCGGTGGGAACTATGGCTACACCTTC. As protein: CASSPRSGGNYGYTF.

This chain links TRBV5-4 with TRBJ2-2, with 9 bases matching TRBD2. The CDR3 covers 16 residues. V shed 4 bases, J shed 3 bases, and the junction held 7 bases outside the gene matches. CDR1 SGHNT and CDR2 YYREEE come from the germline V gene (reference sequence). CDR3: CASSPPSGEDTGELFF. DNA for the CDR3: TGTGCCAGCAGCCCCCCTAGCGGGGAAGACACCGGGGAGCTGTTTTTT. The whole variable domain, filled in from reference TRBV5-4 and TRBJ2-2, reads ETGVTQSPTHLIKTRGQQVTLRCSSQSGHNTVSWYQQALGQGPQFIFQYYREEENGRGNFPPRFSGLQFPNYSSELNVNALELDDSALYLCASSPPSGEDTGELFFGEGSRLTVL.

The V gene is TRBV9, the J gene TRBJ1-1; no definite D call. This CDR3 is built from 15 residues. CDR1 SGDLS and CDR2 YYNGEE come from the germline V gene. The V and J ends lost 0 bases and 7 bases respectively, with 16 bases between them. The CDR3 nucleotides are TGTGCCAGCAGCGTAGGAGTAGTTGAGTTGAGTGAAGCTTTCTTT. Its protein product is CASSVGVVELSEAFF.

J is TRBJ1-1 and V is TRBV11-2; D is ambiguous. CDR3 length equals 13 residues. V dropped 5 bases and J dropped 1 base, with 8 bases sitting between them. The germline CDR1 and CDR2 sequences are SGHAT and FQNNGV. CDR3 protein: CASSLGGNTEAFF. The CDR3 nucleotides read TGTGCCAGCAGCCTTGGAGGGAACACTGAAGCTTTCTTT.

The chain joins TRBV7-9 to TRBJ1-2; no reliable D call. The CDR3 has 15 amino acids. Trimming shortened V by 1 base and J by 3 bases, and 12 bases separated the two germline ends. Germline assignment: CDR1 SEHNR and CDR2 FQNEAQ (reference sequence). CDR3 nucleotide sequence: TGTGCCAGCAGCTTAGGGGTAGCCGGCCACTATGGCTACACCTTC. As protein: CASSLGVAGHYGYTF.

V is TRBV28 and J is TRBJ1-5; maybe TRBD1 (5 bases). Germline V gene data show CDR1 as MDHEN and CDR2 as SYDVKM. The CDR3 contains 14 residues. The V end was cut by 5 bases, the J end by 3 bases, with 11 bases between. The CDR3 reads CASSITTVNQPQHF. CDR3 coding DNA: TGTGCCAGCAGTATAACGACAGTCAATCAGCCCCAGCATTTT.

The chain has TRBV28 and TRBJ2-7; 9 nucleotides align to TRBD1. CDR3 length equals 14 residues. The germline gives CDR1 MDHEN, CDR2 SYDVKM. Trimming removed 8 bases from V and 6 bases from J; junction bases left unmatched: 11. CDR3 bases: TGTGCCAGCGGCCTTCAACAGGGGGCAGGCGAGCAGTACTTC. Residues: CASGLQQGAGEQYF.

The CDR3 nucleotides read TGTGCCAGCAGTGAAATAGCAGGATACTACGAGCAGTACTTC. Translating gives CASSEIAGYYEQYF. The chain joins TRBV2 to TRBJ2-7; D call uncertain. There are 14 residues in the CDR3. Germline V gene sequence: CDR1 SNHLY, CDR2 FYNNEI. Trimming left V 2 bases short and J 3 bases short, with 11 bases between.

The chain couples TRBV9 to TRBJ2-7; the D gene is possibly TRBD1 (6 bases). The V gene lost 0 bases and the J gene lost 6 bases, with 19 bases spanning the gap. The CDR3 extends over 16 amino acids. Looked up from germline, CDR1 is SGDLS and CDR2 is YYNGEE. CDR3 sequence (DNA): TGTGCCAGCAGCGTAGGCGGATTCGGGCAGGGGACCGAGCAGTACTTC. Amino acids: CASSVGGFGQGTEQYF.

V and J are TRBV29-1 and TRBJ2-5, with TRBD2 as a possible D gene (6 bases). The V end lost 4 bases, the J end lost 5 bases, and 14 bases lay between the germline ends. The germline V gene encodes CDR1 SQVTM and CDR2 ANQGSEA. CDR3 length: 13 residues. CDR3 sequence: CSVGAPGGETQYF. The CDR3 DNA follows: TGCAGCGTTGGAGCCCCAGGAGGGGAGACCCAGTACTTC.

The chain has TRBV10-3 and TRBJ1-6; no definite D call. This CDR3 has 13 residues. Germline V gives CDR1 ENHRY, CDR2 SYGVKD. Deletions cut 6 bases from V and 6 bases from J, with 9 bases between. CDR3 residues: CAIRGQSNSPLHF. The CDR3 DNA reads as TGTGCCATCAGGGGTCAGAGTAATTCACCCCTCCACTTT.

This chain uses TRBV5-1 with TRBJ1-6, with TRBD1 matching over 8 bases. From germline, CDR1 is SGHRS and CDR2 YFSETQ. The CDR3 sequence is 15 residues long. With V trimmed by 1 base and J by 6 bases, 3 bases remained unmatched. CDR3 protein: CASSLTGQGNSPLHF. Here the CDR3 DNA reads TGCGCCAGCAGCTTGACAGGACAGGGTAATTCACCCCTCCACTTT. Based on the CDR3 plus reference TRBV5-1 and TRBJ1-6, the full variable domain is KAGVTQTPRYLIKTRGQQVTLSCSPISGHRSVSWYQQTPGQGLQFLFEYFSETQRNKGNFPGRFSGRQFSNSRSEMNVSTLELGDSALYLCASSLTGQGNSPLHFGNGTRLTVT.

The rearrangement links TRBV7-9 to TRBJ2-5; D assignment may be TRBD1 or TRBD2 (6 bases each). Germline V gene sequence: CDR1 SEHNR, CDR2 FQNEAQ (reference sequence). This CDR3 comprises 13 residues. The V end was cut by 5 bases, the J end by 4 bases, with 11 bases between. CDR3 DNA: TGTGCCAGCAGCCGCGAGGGGGGAGAGACCCAGTACTTC. Protein: CASSREGGETQYF.